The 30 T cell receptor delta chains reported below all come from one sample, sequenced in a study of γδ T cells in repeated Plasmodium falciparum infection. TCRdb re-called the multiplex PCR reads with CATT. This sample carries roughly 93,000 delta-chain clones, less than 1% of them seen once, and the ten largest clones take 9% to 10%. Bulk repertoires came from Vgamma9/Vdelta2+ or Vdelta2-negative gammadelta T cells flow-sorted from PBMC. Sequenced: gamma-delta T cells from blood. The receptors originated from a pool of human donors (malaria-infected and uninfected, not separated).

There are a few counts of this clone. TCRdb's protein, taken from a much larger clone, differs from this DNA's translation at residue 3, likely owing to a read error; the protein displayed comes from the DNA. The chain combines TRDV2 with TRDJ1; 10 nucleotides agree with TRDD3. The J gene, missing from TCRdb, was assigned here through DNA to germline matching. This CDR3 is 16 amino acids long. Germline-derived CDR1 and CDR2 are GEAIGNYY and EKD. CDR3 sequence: CAYDTGLLGDTDKLIF. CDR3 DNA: TGTGCCTATGACACCGGACTACTGGGGGATACCGATAAACTCATCTTT.

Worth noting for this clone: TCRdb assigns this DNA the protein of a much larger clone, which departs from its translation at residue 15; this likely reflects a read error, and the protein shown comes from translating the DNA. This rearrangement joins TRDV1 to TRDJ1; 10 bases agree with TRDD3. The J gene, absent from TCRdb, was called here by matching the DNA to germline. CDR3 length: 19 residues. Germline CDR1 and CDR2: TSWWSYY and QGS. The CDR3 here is CALGEISWGIQGYTGKLIF. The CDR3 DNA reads TGTGCTCTTGGGGAAATCTCTTGGGGGATACAAGGGTACACCGGTAAACTCATCTTT.

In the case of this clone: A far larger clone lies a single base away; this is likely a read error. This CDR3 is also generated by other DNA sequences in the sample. CDR3 sequence: CALGERMGHIRGVCNPNASDKLIF. The CDR3 coding sequence is TGTGCACTTGGGGAACGTATGGGCCACATACGCGGGGTCTGTAATCCGAACGCGTCTGATAAACTCATCTTT. This rearrangement joins TRDV1 to TRDJ1, with D perhaps TRDD3 (5 bases). Assignment of the J gene here rests on matching the DNA to germline, because TCRdb gives none. In germline, CDR1 is TSWWSYY, CDR2 QGS. The CDR3 sequence is 24 residues long.

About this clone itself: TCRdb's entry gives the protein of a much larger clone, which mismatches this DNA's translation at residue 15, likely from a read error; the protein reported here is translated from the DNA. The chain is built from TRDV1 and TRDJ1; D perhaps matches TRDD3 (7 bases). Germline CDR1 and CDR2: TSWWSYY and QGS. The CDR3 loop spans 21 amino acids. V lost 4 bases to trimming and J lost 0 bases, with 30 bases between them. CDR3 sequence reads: CALGAYLPSYDLWGDTDKLIF. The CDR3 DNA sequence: TGTGCTCTTGGGGCGTACCTCCCGTCCTACGACCTCTGGGGGGACACCGATAAACTCATCTTT.

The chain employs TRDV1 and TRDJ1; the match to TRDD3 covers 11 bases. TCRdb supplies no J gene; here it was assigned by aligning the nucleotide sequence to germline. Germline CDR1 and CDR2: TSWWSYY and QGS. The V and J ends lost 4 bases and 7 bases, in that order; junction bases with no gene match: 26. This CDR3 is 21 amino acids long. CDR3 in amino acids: CALGGIFPTPTLLGDSRKLIF. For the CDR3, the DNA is TGTGCTCTTGGGGGGATTTTTCCCACGCCAACCTTACTGGGGGATAGTCGTAAACTCATCTTT.

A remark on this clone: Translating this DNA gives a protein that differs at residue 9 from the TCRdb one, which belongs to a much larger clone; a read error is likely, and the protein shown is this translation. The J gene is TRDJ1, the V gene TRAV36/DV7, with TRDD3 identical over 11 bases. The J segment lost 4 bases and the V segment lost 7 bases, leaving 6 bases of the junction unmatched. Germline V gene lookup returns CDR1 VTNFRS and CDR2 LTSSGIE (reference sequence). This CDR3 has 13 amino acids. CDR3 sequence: CATSTGGYDKLIF. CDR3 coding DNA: TGTGCTACAAGTACTGGGGGATACGATAAACTCATCTTT. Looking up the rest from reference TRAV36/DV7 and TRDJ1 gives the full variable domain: EDKVVQSPLSLVVHEGDTVTLNCSYEVTNFRSLLWYKQEKKAPTFLFMLTSSGIEKKSGRLSSILDKKELSSILNITATQTGDSAIYLCATSTGGYDKLIFGKGTRVTVEP.

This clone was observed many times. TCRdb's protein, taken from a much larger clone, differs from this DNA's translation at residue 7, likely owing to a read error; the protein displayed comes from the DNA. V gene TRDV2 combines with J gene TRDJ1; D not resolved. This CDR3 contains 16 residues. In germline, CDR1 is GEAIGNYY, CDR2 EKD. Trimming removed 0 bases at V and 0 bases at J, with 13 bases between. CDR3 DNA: TGTGCCTGTGACACCGTTGGACGGAGGTACACCGATAAACTCATCTTT. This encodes CACDTVGRRYTDKLIF.

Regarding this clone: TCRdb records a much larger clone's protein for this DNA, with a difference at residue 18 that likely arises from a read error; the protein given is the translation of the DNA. Written as DNA, the CDR3 is TGTGCTCTTGGGGAAATCTCTTGGGGGATACAAGGGTACACCGATAAACTCACCTTT. It codes for CALGEISWGIQGYTDKLTF. No call exists for the J gene, whereas the V gene is TRDV1; the table's D call of TRDD3 was not tested on the DNA. Germline V gene data show CDR1 as TSWWSYY and CDR2 as QGS. CDR3 length equals 19 residues.

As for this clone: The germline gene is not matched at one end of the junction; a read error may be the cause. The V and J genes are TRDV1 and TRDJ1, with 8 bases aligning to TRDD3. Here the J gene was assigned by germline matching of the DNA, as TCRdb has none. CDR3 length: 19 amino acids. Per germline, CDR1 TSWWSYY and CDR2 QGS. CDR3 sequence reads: CSGELCESPGGPYTDKLIF. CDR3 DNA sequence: TGCTCTGGGGAACTCTGCGAGTCCCCTGGGGGACCGTACACCGATAAACTCATCTTT.

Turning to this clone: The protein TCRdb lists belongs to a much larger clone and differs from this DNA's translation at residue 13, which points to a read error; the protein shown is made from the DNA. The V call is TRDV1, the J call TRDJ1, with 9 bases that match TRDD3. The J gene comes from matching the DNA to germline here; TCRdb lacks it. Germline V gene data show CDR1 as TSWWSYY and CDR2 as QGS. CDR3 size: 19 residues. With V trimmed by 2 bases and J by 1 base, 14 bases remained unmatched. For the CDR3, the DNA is TGTGCTCTTGGGGAAAAGGCGATACTGGGGGAGATATGCACCGATAAACTCATCTTT. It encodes CALGEKAILGEICTDKLIF.

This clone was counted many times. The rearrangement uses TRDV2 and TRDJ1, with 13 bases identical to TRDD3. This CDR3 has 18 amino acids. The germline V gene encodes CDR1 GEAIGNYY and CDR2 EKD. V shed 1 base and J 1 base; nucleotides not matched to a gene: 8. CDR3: CACDTVPTGGYVTDKLIF. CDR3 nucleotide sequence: TGTGCCTGTGACACGGTCCCTACTGGGGGATACGTCACCGATAAACTCATCTTT.

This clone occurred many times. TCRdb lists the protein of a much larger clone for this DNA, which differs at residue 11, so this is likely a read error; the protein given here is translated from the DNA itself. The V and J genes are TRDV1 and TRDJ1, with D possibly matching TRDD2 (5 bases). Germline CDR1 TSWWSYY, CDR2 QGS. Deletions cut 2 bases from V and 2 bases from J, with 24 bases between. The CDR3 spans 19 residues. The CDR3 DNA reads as TGTGCTCTTGGGGAATCGGGGCCCCCGGTCGCCCTTCAAACCGATAAACTCATCTTT. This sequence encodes CALGESGPPVALQTDKLIF.

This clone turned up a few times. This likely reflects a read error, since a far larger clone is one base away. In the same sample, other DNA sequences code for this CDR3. As DNA, the CDR3 is TGTGCTCTTGGGGAACCGGAACCCCGCGTACTGGGGGAATTTTACACCGATAAACTCATCTTC. Translating gives CALGEPEPRVLGEFYTDKLIF. No call exists for the J gene, whereas the V gene is TRDV1; the table names TRDD3, a call not compared with the DNA. Germline CDR1 TSWWSYY, CDR2 QGS. There are 21 residues in the CDR3.

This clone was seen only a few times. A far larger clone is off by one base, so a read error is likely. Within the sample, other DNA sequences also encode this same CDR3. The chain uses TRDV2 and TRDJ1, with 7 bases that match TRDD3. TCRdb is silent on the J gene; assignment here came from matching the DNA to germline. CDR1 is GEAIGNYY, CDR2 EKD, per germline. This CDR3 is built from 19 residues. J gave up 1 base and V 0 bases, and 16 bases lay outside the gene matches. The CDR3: CACDTVRGISPDSTDKLIF. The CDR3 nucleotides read TGTGCCTGTGACACCGTCAGGGGGATTAGCCCGGATAGCACCGATAAACTCATCTTT.

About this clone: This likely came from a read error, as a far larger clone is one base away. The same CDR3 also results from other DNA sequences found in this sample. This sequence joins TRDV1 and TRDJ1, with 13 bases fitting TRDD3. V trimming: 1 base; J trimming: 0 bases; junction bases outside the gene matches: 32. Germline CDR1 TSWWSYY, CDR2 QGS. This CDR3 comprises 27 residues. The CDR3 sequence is CALGEPNRPPPYDLLGDTRLYTDKLIF. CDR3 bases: TGTGCTCTTGGGGAACCCAATCGGCCTCCTCCTTACGACCTACTGGGGGATACGCGGTTGTACACCGATAAACTCATCTTT.

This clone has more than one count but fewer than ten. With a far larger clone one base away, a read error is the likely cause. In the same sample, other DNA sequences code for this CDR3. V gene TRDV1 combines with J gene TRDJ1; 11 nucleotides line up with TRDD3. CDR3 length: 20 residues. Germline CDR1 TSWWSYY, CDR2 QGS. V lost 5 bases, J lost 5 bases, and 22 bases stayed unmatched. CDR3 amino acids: CALGISFFLGDTVGLDKLIF. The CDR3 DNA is TGTGCTCTTGGGATATCCTTCTTCCTGGGGGATACAGTGGGGCTTGATAAACTCATCTTT.

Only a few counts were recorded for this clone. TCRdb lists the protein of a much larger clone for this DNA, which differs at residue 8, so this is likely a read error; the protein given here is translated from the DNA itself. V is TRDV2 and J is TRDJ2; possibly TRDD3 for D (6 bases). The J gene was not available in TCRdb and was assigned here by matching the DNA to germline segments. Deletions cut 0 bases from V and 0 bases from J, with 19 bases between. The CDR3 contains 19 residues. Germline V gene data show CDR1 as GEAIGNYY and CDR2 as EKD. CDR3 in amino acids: CACDTLGRDPPALTAQLFF. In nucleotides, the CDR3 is TGTGCCTGTGACACCCTGGGGAGGGACCCACCAGCTTTGACAGCACAACTCTTCTTT.

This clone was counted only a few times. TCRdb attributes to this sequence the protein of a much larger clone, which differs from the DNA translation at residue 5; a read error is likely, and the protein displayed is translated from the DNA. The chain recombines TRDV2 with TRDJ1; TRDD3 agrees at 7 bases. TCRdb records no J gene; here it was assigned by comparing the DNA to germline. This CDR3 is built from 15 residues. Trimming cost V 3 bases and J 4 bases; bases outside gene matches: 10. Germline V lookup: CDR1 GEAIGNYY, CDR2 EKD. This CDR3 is CACDAGGDKGDKLIF. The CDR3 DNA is TGTGCCTGTGACGCCGGAGGGGATAAGGGCGATAAACTCATCTTT.

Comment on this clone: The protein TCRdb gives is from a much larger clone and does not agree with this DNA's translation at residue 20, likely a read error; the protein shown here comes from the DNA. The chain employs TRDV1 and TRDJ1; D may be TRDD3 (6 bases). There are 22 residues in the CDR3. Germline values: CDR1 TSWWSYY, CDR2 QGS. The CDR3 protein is CALGGSTAGIRGGLRYTDKPIF. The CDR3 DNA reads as TGTGCTCTTGGGGGATCTACGGCCGGGATAAGGGGGGGTCTCCGGTACACCGATAAACCCATCTTT.

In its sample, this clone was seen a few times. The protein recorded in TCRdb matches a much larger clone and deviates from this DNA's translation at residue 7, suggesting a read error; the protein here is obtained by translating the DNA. CDR3 nucleotide sequence: TGTGCCTGTGACACCGGGGCACGGGGGTGTGTCGATAAACTCATCTTT. Amino acids: CACDTGARGCVDKLIF. The chain uses TRDV2 and TRDJ1, with D possibly TRDD3 on 5 matching bases. The J gene was not available in TCRdb and was assigned here by matching the DNA to germline segments. This CDR3 is 16 amino acids long. CDR1 is GEAIGNYY and CDR2 is EKD in the germline V gene. Trimming cost V 0 bases and J 4 bases, with 17 bases left between them.

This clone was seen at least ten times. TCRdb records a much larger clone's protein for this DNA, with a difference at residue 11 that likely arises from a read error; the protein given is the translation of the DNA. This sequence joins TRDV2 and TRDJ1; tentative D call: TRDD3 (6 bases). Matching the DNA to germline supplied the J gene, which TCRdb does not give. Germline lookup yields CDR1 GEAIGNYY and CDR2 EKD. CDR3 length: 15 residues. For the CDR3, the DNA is TGTGCCTGTGTGTTAAACTGGGCCTACACCAATAAACTCATCTTT. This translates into CACVLNWAYTNKLIF.

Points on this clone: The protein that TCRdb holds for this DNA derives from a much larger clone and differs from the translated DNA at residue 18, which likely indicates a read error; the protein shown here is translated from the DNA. The CDR3 region is CALGDNLPSSFQFTDKLTF. The CDR3 coding sequence is TGTGCTCTTGGGGATAACCTGCCTTCCTCTTTTCAGTTCACCGATAAACTCACCTTT. J gene calling gave no result, while the V gene is TRDV1; TRDD3 was called by the table and not checked on the DNA. The CDR3 has 19 amino acids. CDR1 TSWWSYY and CDR2 QGS come from the germline V gene.

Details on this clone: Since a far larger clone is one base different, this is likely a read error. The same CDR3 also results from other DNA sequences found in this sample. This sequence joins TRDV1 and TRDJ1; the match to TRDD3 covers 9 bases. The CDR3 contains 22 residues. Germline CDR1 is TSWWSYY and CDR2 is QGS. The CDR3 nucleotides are TGTGCTCTTGGGGAACTAGTCTTAGTGTTGGGGATACGTGGATTTTACACCGATAAGCTCATCTTT. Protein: CALGELVLVLGIRGFYTDKLIF.

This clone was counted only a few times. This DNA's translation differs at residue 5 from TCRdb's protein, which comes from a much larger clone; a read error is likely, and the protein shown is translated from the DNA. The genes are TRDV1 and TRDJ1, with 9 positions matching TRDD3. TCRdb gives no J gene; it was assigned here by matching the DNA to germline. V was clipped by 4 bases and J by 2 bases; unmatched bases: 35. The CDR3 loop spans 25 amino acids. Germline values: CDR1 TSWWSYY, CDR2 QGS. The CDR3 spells CALGGVLEGQLTAYWGTQITDKLIF. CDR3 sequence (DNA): TGTGCTCTTGGGGGAGTGCTTGAGGGGCAACTTACGGCTTACTGGGGGACCCAAATTACCGATAAACTCATCTTT.

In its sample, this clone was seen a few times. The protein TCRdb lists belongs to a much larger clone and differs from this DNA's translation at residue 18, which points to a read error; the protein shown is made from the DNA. CDR3 region: CACDTGSTTGGYRDWSWGTRQMFF. As DNA, the CDR3 is TGTGCCTGTGACACCGGGTCTACTACTGGGGGATACCGTGATTGGTCCTGGGGCACCCGACAGATGTTTTTC. The V gene is TRDV2, the J gene TRDJ3, with 12 positions matching TRDD3. The J gene is absent in TCRdb and was assigned here via DNA matching to germline. CDR1 GEAIGNYY and CDR2 EKD come from the germline V gene. This CDR3 is 24 amino acids long.

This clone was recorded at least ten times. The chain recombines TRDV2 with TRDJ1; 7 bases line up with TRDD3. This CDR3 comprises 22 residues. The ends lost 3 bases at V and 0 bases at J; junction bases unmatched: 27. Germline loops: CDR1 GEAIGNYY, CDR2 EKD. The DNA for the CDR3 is TGTGCCTGTGACGCGCTAGGAGATCGGGATACTATTCTCGCTTTGTACACCGATAAACTCATCTTT. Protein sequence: CACDALGDRDTILALYTDKLIF.

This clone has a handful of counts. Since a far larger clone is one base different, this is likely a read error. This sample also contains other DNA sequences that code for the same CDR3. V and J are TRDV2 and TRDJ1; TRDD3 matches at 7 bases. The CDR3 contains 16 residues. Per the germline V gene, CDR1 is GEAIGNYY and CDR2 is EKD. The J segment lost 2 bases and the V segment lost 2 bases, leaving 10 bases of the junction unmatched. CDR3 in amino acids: CACDNLGDNMTDKLIF. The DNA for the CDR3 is TGTGCCTGTGACAACCTTGGGGATAATATGACCGATAAACTCATCTTT.

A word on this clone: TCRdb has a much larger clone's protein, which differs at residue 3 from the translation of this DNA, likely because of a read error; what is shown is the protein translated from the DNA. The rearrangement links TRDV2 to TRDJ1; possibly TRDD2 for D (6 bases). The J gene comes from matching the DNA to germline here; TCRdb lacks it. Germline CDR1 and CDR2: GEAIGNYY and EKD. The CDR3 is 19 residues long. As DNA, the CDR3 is TGTGCCTATGACAACTCCTACGCGGCTGCCCATAAAGACACCGATAAACTCATCTTT. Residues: CAYDNSYAAAHKDTDKLIF.

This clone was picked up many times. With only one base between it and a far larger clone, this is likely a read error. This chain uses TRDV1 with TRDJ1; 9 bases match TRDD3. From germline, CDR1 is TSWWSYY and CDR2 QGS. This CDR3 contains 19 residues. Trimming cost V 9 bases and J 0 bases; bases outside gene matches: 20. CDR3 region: CALDSLRGGIPSYTDKLIF. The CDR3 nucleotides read TGTGCTCTGGACTCACTGCGGGGGGGGATACCCTCGTACACCGATAAACTCATCTTT.

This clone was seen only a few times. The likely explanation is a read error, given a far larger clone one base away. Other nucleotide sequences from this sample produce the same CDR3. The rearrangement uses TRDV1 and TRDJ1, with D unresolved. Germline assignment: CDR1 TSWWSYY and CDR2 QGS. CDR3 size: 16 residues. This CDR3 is CALGELVLGRADKLIF. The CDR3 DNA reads TGTGCTCTTGGGGAACTTGTGCTAGGGAGGGCCGATAAACTCATCTTC.